These 18 T cell receptor beta chains were sequenced from one sample in a study of T cells after yellow fever vaccination. TCRdb redid the calling of the 5' RACE reads with MiXCR, one entry per CDR3 protein. The sample yields hundreds of thousands of distinct CDR3 sequences, around 4% seen once. This sample comprised PBMCs, obtained on the day of the yellow fever booster vaccination. The receptors originated from a young man who received the YFV17D yellow fever vaccine.

This clonotype turned up a few times. This chain joins TRBV25-1 and TRBJ1-5; no firm D call. V was cut by 1 base and J by 3 bases, with 13 bases left in between. There are 16 residues in the CDR3. The germline gives CDR1 MGHDK, CDR2 SYGVNS. The CDR3 sequence: CASSESGQVDNQPQHF. The DNA for the CDR3 is TGTGCCAGCAGTGAATCGGGTCAGGTGGACAATCAGCCCCAGCATTTT. The complete variable domain, with remaining parts taken from reference TRBV25-1 and TRBJ1-5, reads EADIYQTPRYLVIGTGKKITLECSQTMGHDKMYWYQQDPGMELHLIHYSYGVNSTEKGDLSSESTVSRIRTEHFPLTLESARPSHTSQYLCASSESGQVDNQPQHFGDGTRLSIL.

This clonotype was detected many times. This chain joins TRBV6-1 and TRBJ2-7, with 9 bases matching TRBD2. CDR1 and CDR2 (germline): MNHNS, SASEGT. Trimming cost V 8 bases and J 6 bases; bases outside gene matches: 8. The CDR3 spans 13 residues. The CDR3 DNA reads TGTGCCAGCGAATGGGGGACTAGCAGCGAGCAGTACTTC. Protein product: CASEWGTSSEQYF.

Only a few counts were recorded for this clonotype. V usage is TRBV15 and J usage is TRBJ2-7; weak D call: TRBD1 (6 bases). The CDR3 sequence is 15 residues long. V was clipped by 0 bases and J by 3 bases, with 12 bases between them. Looked up from germline, CDR1 is LNHNV and CDR2 is YYDKDF (reference sequence). This chain's CDR3 is CATSRDLGTYYEQYV. CDR3 nucleotides: TGTGCCACCAGCAGAGATCTGGGGACATACTACGAGCAGTACGTC.

Ten or more counts support this clonotype. The J gene is TRBJ2-5, the V gene TRBV12-3 or TRBV12-4; 8 positions match TRBD2. V lost 6 bases to trimming and J lost 4 bases; unmatched junction nucleotides: 7. This CDR3 has 14 residues. In nucleotides, the CDR3 is TGTGCCAGCAGCACAATCGGGGGGGCAGAGACCCAGTACTTC. Encoded protein: CASSTIGGAETQYF.

This clonotype was counted between two and nine times. CDR3 sequence: CSALQGATLNQPQHF. CDR3 coding DNA: TGCAGTGCTCTACAGGGGGCCACCCTCAATCAGCCCCAGCATTTT. The V call is TRBV20-1, the J call TRBJ1-5, with 9 bases aligning to TRBD1. There are 15 residues in the CDR3. Germline CDR1 is DFQATT and CDR2 is SNEGSKA (reference sequence). Trimming removed 5 bases from V and 3 bases from J; junction bases left unmatched: 8.

This chain joins TRBV4-2 and TRBJ1-6; D is possibly TRBD1 (5 bases). Germline CDR1 and CDR2: LGHNA and YNFKEQ. The CDR3 runs to 14 residues. The V and J ends lost 4 bases and 10 bases respectively, with 14 bases between them. In DNA, the CDR3 is TGTGCCAGCAGCCCCCGGATGGGACCGTCACCCCTCCACTTT. It specifies CASSPRMGPSPLHF.

This clonotype was counted ten times or more. The chain links TRBV25-1 to TRBJ2-1; no clear D gene. The CDR3 has 16 residues. CDR1 and CDR2 (germline): MGHDK, SYGVNS. Trimming stripped 3 bases from V and 5 bases from J, with 17 bases between. CDR3 DNA sequence: TGTGCCAGCAGTGACAAGTCTCCGGCCTGGCACAATGAGCAGTTCTTC. Its translation is CASSDKSPAWHNEQFF.

This clonotype was seen a handful of times. The chain uses TRBV7-9 and TRBJ2-4, with a tentative D call TRBD1 (7 bases). Germline V CDR1 and CDR2: SEHNR, FQNEAQ (reference sequence). V was clipped by 5 bases and J by 1 base, with 18 bases between them. The CDR3 has 17 residues. The CDR3 reads CASSTTRGAGAKNIQYF. For the CDR3, the DNA is TGTGCCAGCAGCACAACCAGGGGGGCAGGCGCCAAAAACATTCAGTACTTC.

This clonotype was counted between two and nine times. This sequence joins TRBV7-9 and TRBJ2-2; TRBD2 is a possible D gene (5 bases). V was shortened by 1 base and J by 1 base, with 7 bases between the two germline ends. Germline V gene lookup returns CDR1 SEHNR and CDR2 FQNEAQ (reference sequence). The CDR3 runs to 15 residues. For the CDR3, the DNA is TGTGCCAGCAGCTTAGGACGGGGGAACACCGGGGAGCTGTTTTTT. Translation: CASSLGRGNTGELFF.

V is TRBV3-1 and J is TRBJ1-2, with D unclear. Trimming removed 1 base from V and 8 bases from J, with 8 bases in between. This CDR3 comprises 12 residues. Looked up from germline, CDR1 is LGHDT and CDR2 is YNNKEL (reference sequence). The CDR3 reads CASSQVSTGYTF. The CDR3 nucleotides read TGTGCCAGCAGCCAAGTGTCAACGGGCTACACCTTC.

Many counts were recorded for this clonotype. The chain uses TRBV7-2 and TRBJ2-1, with a possible D match to TRBD2 (7 bases). The ends were cut back, 5 bases at V and 9 bases at J, with 23 bases in the middle. CDR3 length equals 16 residues. Germline V gene data show CDR1 as SGHTA and CDR2 as FQGNSA. The CDR3 is CASSTQGGGPGGEQFF. CDR3 nucleotides: TGTGCCAGCAGCACTCAAGGGGGGGGGCCTGGCGGTGAGCAGTTCTTC.

Comments on this clonotype: This may stem from a read error, because a much larger clone lies one nucleotide away. The rearrangement joins TRBV7-2 to TRBJ2-5; D remains ambiguous. This CDR3 is built from 11 residues. Trimming cost V 8 bases and J 5 bases, with 9 bases left between them. Per the germline V gene, CDR1 is SGHTA and CDR2 is FQGNSA. The CDR3 sequence is CASCGSETQYF. The CDR3 bases are TGTGCCAGCTGCGGAAGCGAGACCCAGTACTTC. Full variable domain (missing parts from reference TRBV7-2 and TRBJ2-5): GAGVSQSPSNKVTEKGKDVELRCDPISGHTALYWYRQSLGQGLEFLIYFQGNSAPDKSGLPSDRFSAERTGGSVSTLTIQRTQQEDSAVYLCASCGSETQYFGPGTRLLVL.

In its sample, this clonotype was seen many times. This chain links TRBV7-2 with TRBJ2-1; tentatively, D is TRBD2 (5 bases). From germline, CDR1 is SGHTA and CDR2 FQGNSA. The ends were cut back, 4 bases at V and 10 bases at J, with 14 bases in the middle. CDR3 length equals 13 residues. CDR3: CASSWRVSWEQFF. The CDR3 DNA is TGTGCCAGCAGCTGGCGGGTATCCTGGGAGCAGTTCTTC.

This clonotype was recorded many times. The genes are TRBV5-1 and TRBJ2-3; 11 positions agree with TRBD1. Germline CDR1 is SGHRS and CDR2 is YFSETQ. V was clipped by 4 bases and J by 0 bases; unmatched bases: 10. The CDR3 has 18 amino acids. As DNA, the CDR3 is TGCGCCAGCAGCATTGGACAGGGGGCTTTCGCTAGCACAGATACGCAGTATTTT. This sequence encodes CASSIGQGAFASTDTQYF.

This clonotype has a handful of counts. The rearrangement links TRBV11-2 to TRBJ1-3; the match to TRBD1 covers 7 bases. Germline-derived CDR1 and CDR2 are SGHAT and FQNNGV. The CDR3 sequence is 16 residues long. Trimming cost V 5 bases and J 4 bases; bases outside gene matches: 11. CDR3: CASSVSTGARGNTIYF. Written as DNA, the CDR3 is TGTGCCAGCAGCGTATCAACAGGGGCGCGGGGAAACACCATATATTTT.

CDR3 in amino acids: CASSKRGQVGSYGYTF. The CDR3 bases are TGTGCCAGCAGTAAACGGGGACAGGTCGGGTCCTATGGCTACACCTTC. The chain recombines TRBV6-5 with TRBJ1-2; 8 positions agree with TRBD1. Unmatched junction bases numbered 12, after V lost 5 bases and J lost 4 bases. The CDR3 consists of 16 residues. Germline V gene lookup returns CDR1 MNHEY and CDR2 SVGAGI.

This clonotype was seen at least ten times. The V call is TRBV19, the J call TRBJ1-5; the match to TRBD1 covers 7 bases. The CDR3 has 16 amino acids. Germline CDR1 LNHDA, CDR2 SQIVND (reference sequence). Losses at the gene ends were 3 bases for V and 2 bases for J; bases not matched to a gene: 7. This CDR3 is CASSMRDRVGNQPQHF. CDR3 bases: TGTGCCAGTAGTATGCGAGACAGGGTTGGCAATCAGCCCCAGCATTTT.

This clonotype was counted at least ten times. The chain recombines TRBV5-1 with TRBJ1-4, with D perhaps TRBD1 (6 bases). V gave up 4 bases and J gave up 8 bases, with 12 bases separating them. The CDR3 sequence is 13 residues long. CDR1 SGHRS and CDR2 YFSETQ come from the germline V gene. CDR3 DNA sequence: TGCGCCAGCAGCCGGGGGCTCCGGGAAAAACTGTTTTTT. It yields the protein CASSRGLREKLFF.